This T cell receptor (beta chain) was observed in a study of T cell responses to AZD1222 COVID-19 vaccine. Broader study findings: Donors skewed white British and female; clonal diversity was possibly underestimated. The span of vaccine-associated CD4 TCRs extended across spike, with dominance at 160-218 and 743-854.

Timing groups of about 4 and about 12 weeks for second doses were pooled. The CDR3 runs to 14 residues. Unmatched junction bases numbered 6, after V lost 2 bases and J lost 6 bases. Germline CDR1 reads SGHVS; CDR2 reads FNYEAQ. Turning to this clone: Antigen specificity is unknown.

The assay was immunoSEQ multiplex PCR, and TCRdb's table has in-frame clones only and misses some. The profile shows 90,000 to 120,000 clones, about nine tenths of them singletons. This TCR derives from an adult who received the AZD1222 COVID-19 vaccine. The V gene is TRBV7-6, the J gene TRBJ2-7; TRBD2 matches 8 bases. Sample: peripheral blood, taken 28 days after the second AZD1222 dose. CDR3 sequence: CASSLSGGGGEQYF. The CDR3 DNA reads TGTGCCAGCAGCTTAAGCGGGGGCGGGGGCGAGCAGTACTTC.